This T cell receptor beta chain was obtained from a study of blood T cells in healthy people across ages. Germline lookup yields CDR1 MGHRA and CDR2 YSYEKL. The CDR3 totals 18 residues. V shed 0 bases, J shed 5 bases, and the junction held 11 bases outside the gene matches. A second PCR of about 6 to 12 cycles used a sample-barcoded 5' primer and a J-beta primer mix. MiXCR, run by TCRdb on the 5' RACE reads, gives a single entry per CDR3 protein. The sample records 800,000 to 1,000,000 distinct CDR3 sequences, 40% to 60% being singletons. This sequence originates from a man between 25 and 39 years old in good health. The sample was blood. The chain combines TRBV4-1 with TRBJ2-2, with 8 bases aligning to TRBD2. Here the CDR3 reads CASSQDSIRGGWTGELFF. The CDR3 DNA reads TGCGCCAGCAGCCAAGATAGCATACGGGGGGGCTGGACCGGGGAGCTGTTTTTT.